The rows below give T cell receptor beta chains drawn from one sample of a study of fetal regulatory T cell absence and autoimmunity. Assay used: immunoSEQ multiplex PCR; TCRdb lists only in-frame clones, some missing. The sample consists of about 95,000 clones, less than 80% of them appearing once. Sample: pancreas tissue. All receptors come from a male donor with IPEX syndrome. The CDR3 runs from the conserved cysteine through the conserved F or W. A D gene is named only where the DNA matches it firmly.

D gene: NA; V gene: TRBV23-1; J gene: TRBJ2-7; CDR3 protein: CASQRGAEQYF
D gene: TRBD2; V gene: TRBV2; J gene: TRBJ2-3; CDR3 protein: CASSGGHTNTQYF
D gene: TRBD2; V gene: TRBV10-2; J gene: TRBJ2-1; CDR3 protein: CASRLGTSVYNEQFF
D gene: TRBD2; V gene: TRBV4-3; J gene: TRBJ2-1; CDR3 protein: CASSQEGLAYYEQFF
D gene: NA; V gene: TRBV7-2; J gene: TRBJ2-2; CDR3 protein: CASSLFYGGRSGELFF
D gene: NA; V gene: TRBV11-2; J gene: TRBJ2-1; CDR3 protein: CASSMPRGGSYNEQFF
D gene: NA; V gene: TRBV9; J gene: TRBJ2-7; CDR3 protein: CASSARRDSPTNEQYF
D gene: TRBD2; V gene: TRBV5-1; J gene: TRBJ2-3; CDR3 protein: CASSRGLAGGTSTDTQYF
D gene: TRBD2; V gene: TRBV27; J gene: TRBJ2-2; CDR3 protein: CASSRRTSGNTGELFF
D gene: TRBD1; V gene: TRBV4-1; J gene: TRBJ2-1; CDR3 protein: CASTGQGYNEQFF
D gene: TRBD2; V gene: TRBV5-4; J gene: TRBJ2-1; CDR3 protein: CASSSGRIAGVYNEQFF
D gene: TRBD2; V gene: TRBV11-3; J gene: TRBJ2-3; CDR3 protein: CASSLGPGLARADTQYF
D gene: NA; V gene: TRBV15; J gene: TRBJ1-4; CDR3 protein: CATSRVVGIEKLFF
D gene: NA; V gene: TRBV6-5; J gene: TRBJ1-1; CDR3 protein: CASSYSTLGAGEAFF
D gene: TRBD1; V gene: TRBV6-1; J gene: TRBJ1-5; CDR3 protein: CASSDRWDRYSNQPQHF
D gene: TRBD2; V gene: TRBV10-3; J gene: TRBJ2-3; CDR3 protein: CAISETSGGADTQYF
D gene: NA; V gene: TRBV14; J gene: TRBJ2-4; CDR3 protein: CASSQEQVWGNIQYF
D gene: NA; V gene: TRBV2; J gene: TRBJ1-3; CDR3 protein: CASSVVSGNTIYF
D gene: NA; V gene: TRBV2; J gene: TRBJ1-2; CDR3 protein: CASSERQGGGYTF
D gene: TRBD2; V gene: TRBV7-8; J gene: TRBJ2-3; CDR3 protein: CASSFSGVPDTQYF
D gene: TRBD2; V gene: TRBV5-5; J gene: TRBJ2-7; CDR3 protein: CASSLVGSGNEQYF
D gene: TRBD2; V gene: TRBV10-3; J gene: TRBJ2-2; CDR3 protein: CAIMGLGAGELFF
D gene: TRBD1; V gene: TRBV12-5; J gene: TRBJ2-7; CDR3 protein: CASAAAGTVDYEQYF
D gene: TRBD1; V gene: TRBV18; J gene: TRBJ2-7; CDR3 protein: CASSPLDRGPQSSQYF
D gene: NA; V gene: TRBV6-5; J gene: TRBJ2-7; CDR3 protein: CASRTPKTGYEQYF
D gene: NA; V gene: TRBV30; J gene: TRBJ2-2; CDR3 protein: CAWSVESNTGELFF
D gene: NA; V gene: TRBV9; J gene: TRBJ2-3; CDR3 protein: CASSVEGYHTDTQYF
D gene: NA; V gene: TRBV4-1; J gene: TRBJ2-5; CDR3 protein: CASSLLLRGGRETQYF
D gene: TRBD1; V gene: TRBV11-3; J gene: TRBJ1-1; CDR3 protein: CASSLRTGLHLNTEAFF
D gene: TRBD2; V gene: TRBV9; J gene: TRBJ2-7; CDR3 protein: CASSSRGSGRHEQYF
D gene: NA; V gene: TRBV7-6; J gene: TRBJ2-7; CDR3 protein: CASSLAQAASYEQYF
D gene: TRBD1; V gene: TRBV4-3; J gene: TRBJ2-7; CDR3 protein: CASSKGQGANEQYF
D gene: NA; V gene: TRBV4-1; J gene: TRBJ2-2; CDR3 protein: CASSPKALVGTGELFF
D gene: NA; V gene: TRBV4-3; J gene: TRBJ2-7; CDR3 protein: CASSQDRSSYEQYF
D gene: NA; V gene: TRBV30; J gene: TRBJ2-1; CDR3 protein: CAWSGTTYNEQFF
D gene: TRBD2; V gene: TRBV18; J gene: TRBJ2-7; CDR3 protein: CASSPGLDYEQYF
D gene: NA; V gene: TRBV5-4; J gene: TRBJ2-7; CDR3 protein: CASSSRPLGEQYF
D gene: NA; V gene: TRBV5-1; J gene: TRBJ2-7; CDR3 protein: CASSLVGGGSYEQYF
D gene: TRBD2; V gene: TRBV11-3; J gene: TRBJ2-7; CDR3 protein: CASSRLAGGSSYEQYF
D gene: NA; V gene: TRBV30; J gene: TRBJ1-2; CDR3 protein: CAWNSDIGSHYGYTF
D gene: TRBD1; V gene: TRBV27; J gene: TRBJ2-2; CDR3 protein: CASSPLYRGNTGELFF
D gene: NA; V gene: TRBV10-3; J gene: TRBJ1-1; CDR3 protein: CAISGTGTVNTEAFF
D gene: NA; V gene: TRBV30; J gene: TRBJ1-2; CDR3 protein: CAWSLGDVYGYTF
D gene: NA; V gene: TRBV7-9; J gene: TRBJ1-1; CDR3 protein: CASSSIPPGNTEAFF
D gene: TRBD1; V gene: TRBV30; J gene: TRBJ2-7; CDR3 protein: CAWSGGQGIEQYF
D gene: NA; V gene: TRBV11-3; J gene: TRBJ2-5; CDR3 protein: CASSRGTASGLEGETQYF
D gene: NA; V gene: TRBV25-1; J gene: TRBJ1-1; CDR3 protein: CASSVGLNTEAFF